These 13 T cell receptor beta chains share one sample of origin, sequenced in a study of PD-L1 blockade in urothelial cancer. Method: immunoSEQ multiplex PCR; TCRdb's copy keeps in-frame clones and lacks some. Here the sample spans about 110,000 clones, around 85% being singletons. Source: PBMCs, taken around atezolizumab (anti-PD-L1) treatment. The receptors come from a man aged 45-65 years with urothelial cancer.

This CDR3 is CASSPQGQGNSEQYF. The CDR3 DNA sequence: TGTGCCAGCAGCCCTCAAGGACAGGGCAACTCAGAGCAGTACTTC. V and J are TRBV9 and TRBJ2-7; 8 nucleotides match TRBD1. Unmatched junction bases numbered 13, after V lost 4 bases and J lost 7 bases. CDR3 length: 15 residues. Germline-derived CDR1 and CDR2 are SGDLS and YYNGEE.

This chain links TRBV7-2 with TRBJ1-2; a weak D match, TRBD1 (5 bases). V was clipped by 5 bases and J by 0 bases, with 16 bases between them. This CDR3 has 16 residues. Germline loops: CDR1 SGHTA, CDR2 FQGNSA. CDR3 DNA: TGTGCCAGCAGCCCCAGGGTACAGGCCCCTAACTATGGCTACACCTTC. Its translation is CASSPRVQAPNYGYTF.

The V and J genes are TRBV6-6 and TRBJ2-2, with TRBD1 matching 7 bases. J gave up 4 bases and V 5 bases, and 4 bases lay outside the gene matches. Germline V gene data show CDR1 as MNHNY and CDR2 as SVGAGI (reference sequence). CDR3 length: 14 residues. This CDR3 is CASSGRGSTGELFF. CDR3 nucleotide sequence: TGTGCCAGCAGTGGCAGGGGGAGCACCGGGGAGCTGTTTTTT.

The gene calls are TRBV18 and TRBJ2-2; 7 bases align to TRBD2. This CDR3 has 16 amino acids. Trimming removed 1 base from V and 5 bases from J; junction bases left unmatched: 7. Germline V gives CDR1 KGHSH, CDR2 LQKENI. The CDR3 reads CASSPRGLAVTGELFF. The CDR3 DNA is TGTGCCAGCTCACCACGTGGGCTAGCGGTTACCGGGGAGCTGTTTTTT.

The chain carries TRBV5-1 and TRBJ1-6; weak D call: TRBD1 (5 bases). CDR1 is SGHRS, CDR2 YFSETQ, per germline. The V gene lost 0 bases and the J gene lost 5 bases, with 12 bases spanning the gap. This CDR3 is 16 amino acids long. The CDR3 loop reads CASSLAGTEDNSPLHF. The CDR3 bases are TGCGCCAGCAGCTTGGCCGGGACTGAAGATAATTCACCCCTCCACTTT. Supplemented by reference TRBV5-1 and TRBJ1-6, the full variable domain reads KAGVTQTPRYLIKTRGQQVTLSCSPISGHRSVSWYQQTPGQGLQFLFEYFSETQRNKGNFPGRFSGRQFSNSRSEMNVSTLELGDSALYLCASSLAGTEDNSPLHFGNGTRLTVT.

The gene calls are TRBV5-4 and TRBJ2-1; 8 nucleotides line up with TRBD2. Germline V gene data show CDR1 as SGHNT and CDR2 as YYREEE (reference sequence). V lost 4 bases and J lost 7; bases outside the gene matches: 10. This CDR3 spans 15 amino acids. The CDR3 region has the DNA TGTGCCAGCAGCCCCGGGCCGGGAGGGAGGAATGAGCAGTTCTTC. This sequence encodes CASSPGPGGRNEQFF.

This CDR3 reads CASSRSGRDDEQYF. In nucleotides, the CDR3 is TGCGCCAGCAGCAGAAGCGGGAGGGATGACGAGCAGTACTTC. The rearrangement links TRBV5-1 to TRBJ2-7; 10 nucleotides line up with TRBD2. From germline, CDR1 is SGHRS and CDR2 YFSETQ. The trim removed 4 bases at V and 5 bases at J, leaving 6 bases unmatched. CDR3 size: 14 residues.

The chain couples TRBV28 to TRBJ1-4; 7 nucleotides match TRBD1. Germline V CDR1 and CDR2: MDHEN, SYDVKM. The CDR3 contains 15 residues. The junction had 3 bases not matched to a gene; V was cut back by 1 base and J by 4 bases. The CDR3 spells CASSLYRQGNEKLFF. CDR3 nucleotide sequence: TGTGCCAGCAGTTTATATCGACAGGGTAATGAAAAACTGTTTTTT.

The CDR3 coding sequence is TGTGCCAGCAGCAGGGACAGGGATAGCAATCAGCCCCAGCATTTT. This encodes CASSRDRDSNQPQHF. The chain recombines TRBV5-5 with TRBJ1-5; 9 bases match TRBD1. V shed 4 bases, J shed 0 bases, and the junction held 2 bases outside the gene matches. The CDR3 is 15 amino acids. The germline V gene has CDR1 SGHKS and CDR2 YYEKEE (reference sequence). The variable domain in full, with the rest retrieved from reference TRBV5-5 and TRBJ1-5, is DAGVTQSPTHLIKTRGQQVTLRCSPISGHKSVSWYQQVLGQGPQFIFQYYEKEERGRGNFPDRFSARQFPNYSSELNVNALLLGDSALYLCASSRDRDSNQPQHFGDGTRLSIL.

This chain connects TRBV6-1 to TRBJ2-7, with TRBD1 identical over 7 bases. The germline V gene has CDR1 MNHNS and CDR2 SASEGT. The CDR3 is made up of 13 amino acids. Trimming at V came to 4 bases and at J to 3 bases, leaving 3 bases not matched to a gene. The CDR3: CASSGGTVYEQYF. CDR3 sequence (DNA): TGTGCCAGCAGTGGGGGGACAGTCTACGAGCAGTACTTC.

The chain couples TRBV23-1 to TRBJ2-7, with TRBD2 identical over 8 bases. TRBV23-1 falls under the ORF class, with uncertain function. Trimming cost V 7 bases and J 0 bases; bases outside gene matches: 11. The CDR3 is 16 residues long. CDR3 coding DNA: TGCGCCAGCACCCTGACGGGGGGGGGTCCCTCCTACGAGCAGTACTTC. Protein sequence: CASTLTGGGPSYEQYF.

The rearrangement joins TRBV19 to TRBJ1-5; TRBD1 is a possible D gene (5 bases). Trimming cost V 5 bases and J 8 bases, with 22 bases left between them. This CDR3 is 16 amino acids long. Germline V gene data show CDR1 as LNHDA and CDR2 as SQIVND (reference sequence). The CDR3 DNA is TGTGCCAGTAGTGTACAATGGACATCGCAACCGAAGCCCCAGCATTTT. Translated: CASSVQWTSQPKPQHF.

This rearrangement joins TRBV19 to TRBJ1-5, with D possibly matching TRBD1 (5 bases). CDR3 size: 12 residues. Germline V gene sequence: CDR1 LNHDA, CDR2 SQIVND (reference sequence). Deletions cut 7 bases from V and 6 bases from J, with 10 bases between. The CDR3, as DNA: TGTGCCAGTACGGGTCAGGGTCAGCCCCAGCATTTT. Translated: CASTGQGQPQHF. The whole variable domain, filled in from reference TRBV19 and TRBJ1-5, reads DGGITQSPKYLFRKEGQNVTLSCEQNLNHDAMYWYRQDPGQGLRLIYYSQIVNDFQKGDIAEGYSVSREKKESFPLTVTSAQKNPTAFYLCASTGQGQPQHFGDGTRLSIL.